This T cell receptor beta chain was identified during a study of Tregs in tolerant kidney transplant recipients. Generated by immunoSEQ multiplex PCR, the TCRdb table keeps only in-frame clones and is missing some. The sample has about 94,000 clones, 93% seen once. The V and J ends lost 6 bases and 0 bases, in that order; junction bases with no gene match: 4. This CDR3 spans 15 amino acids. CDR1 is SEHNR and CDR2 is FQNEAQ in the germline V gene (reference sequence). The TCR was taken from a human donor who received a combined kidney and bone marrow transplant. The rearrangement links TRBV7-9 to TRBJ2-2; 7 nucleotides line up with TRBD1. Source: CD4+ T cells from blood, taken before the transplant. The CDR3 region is CASRKQGANTGELFF. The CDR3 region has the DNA TGTGCCAGCAGGAAGCAGGGGGCGAACACCGGGGAGCTGTTTTTT.